One T cell receptor beta chain is described in this entry. Antigen unknown. This entry comes from a study of PD-1 blockade in mismatch repair-deficient tumors. The overall study: Patients had 12 mismatch repair-deficient cancer types, all previously treated and progressing.

Germline V gene lookup returns CDR1 SQVTM and CDR2 ANQGSEA. V trimming: 6 bases; J trimming: 4 bases; junction bases outside the gene matches: 7. This CDR3 region has 14 residues. Every patient had mismatch repair deficiency by PCR or immunohistochemistry. The TCR-sequenced patients were a few responders to pembrolizumab. Notes on the study in general: Tumor-resident clones, often undetectable pretreatment in blood, expanded then contracted after pembrolizumab.

Assay used: immunoSEQ multiplex PCR; TCRdb lists only in-frame clones, some missing. The data hold approximately 110,000 clones, with around three quarters observed a single time. The V call is TRBV29-1, the J call TRBJ2-3; 10 bases line up with TRBD2. The receptor was derived from an adult with mismatch repair-deficient cancer. The sequences come from peripheral blood, collected 60 weeks after starting pembrolizumab. The DNA for the CDR3 is TGCAGCGTCAAGCGGGAGGGTAGGTCAGATACGCAGTATTTT. This translates into CSVKREGRSDTQYF.